This T cell receptor beta chain was recorded in a study of cytotoxic CD8 clonotypes in ibrutinib-treated CLL. The wider study: Mean yields were around 260,000 productive templates and roughly 94,000 productive rearrangements per sample.

The CDR3 covers 14 residues. Per germline, CDR1 SNHLY and CDR2 FYNNEI. V was trimmed by 5 bases and J by 6 bases, leaving 16 bases between them. Researchers set a sequencing depth target of 1 in 200,000 to 1 in 1 million T cells. Clones were read by immunoSEQ multiplex PCR, and TCRdb kept only the in-frame ones, dropping some. The sample lists 150,000 or so clones, 80% to 90% occurring once. General study points: In sustained-remission versus progressing patients, sampling times differed.

With regard to this clone: Its antigen is undetermined.

This sequence was found in a human donor with chronic lymphocytic leukemia. Sequenced here: PBMCs, sampled after 24 months of ibrutinib treatment. The V call is TRBV2, the J call TRBJ1-2; D call uncertain. CDR3 sequence reads: CASSQVANGHGYTF. DNA for the CDR3: TGTGCCAGCAGTCAAGTGGCGAATGGGCATGGCTACACCTTC.